One and the same sample provided the 20 T cell receptor beta chains below, sequenced in a study of blood T cell repertoires in COVID-19. Using immunoSEQ multiplex PCR, the repertoire was profiled, and TCRdb retains in-frame clones only, with some absent. This sample has 400,000 to 550,000 clones, with 85% to 90% found just once. Sequenced: peripheral blood. Every receptor here comes from a woman between 25 and 40 years old with acute or convalescent COVID-19.

The chain carries TRBV7-8 and TRBJ1-5; D is undetermined. The CDR3 totals 14 residues. Germline-derived CDR1 and CDR2 are SGHVS and FQNEAQ. V lost 6 bases, J lost 6 bases, and 15 bases lay in between. The CDR3 here is CASSSGVRFQPQHF. The CDR3 DNA reads as TGTGCCAGCAGTTCCGGTGTGAGGTTTCAGCCCCAGCATTTT.

The CDR3 sequence is CAISGQVEYEQFF. In DNA, the CDR3 is TGTGCCATCAGTGGCCAGGTGGAATATGAGCAGTTCTTC. The gene calls are TRBV10-3 and TRBJ2-1; D is unclear. Germline CDR1 ENHRY, CDR2 SYGVKD. Deletions cut 4 bases from V and 8 bases from J, with 12 bases between. This CDR3 comprises 13 residues.

The chain is built from TRBV5-1 and TRBJ2-7; 10 bases line up with TRBD1. V dropped 0 bases and J dropped 5; count of bases not matched to a gene: 8. The germline CDR1 and CDR2 sequences are SGHRS and YFSETQ. The length of the CDR3 is 16 residues. CDR3 in DNA: TGCGCCAGCAGCTTGGAGGCGACAGGGGGCCAGCACGAGCAGTACTTC. Translating it yields CASSLEATGGQHEQYF.

The rearrangement joins TRBV27 to TRBJ2-5; 8 positions agree with TRBD2. The CDR3 is 19 residues long. The germline V gene encodes CDR1 MNHEY and CDR2 SMNVEV (reference sequence). The V and J ends lost 6 bases and 5 bases, in that order; junction bases with no gene match: 23. The CDR3 DNA follows: TGTGCCAGCAGACAAATGGTTGTACCGGGACTAGGGGACCGGGAGACCCAGTACTTC. It codes for CASRQMVVPGLGDRETQYF.

This sequence joins TRBV7-9 and TRBJ2-1; weak D call: TRBD2 (5 bases). CDR1 is SEHNR, CDR2 FQNEAQ, per germline (reference sequence). This CDR3 is 12 amino acids long. V dropped 7 bases and J dropped 5 bases, with 9 bases sitting between them. For the CDR3, the DNA is TGTGCCAGCATCGGACTCGACAATGAGCAGTTCTTC. It translates to CASIGLDNEQFF.

The chain links TRBV30 to TRBJ2-2; a weak D match, TRBD1 (7 bases). Germline lookup yields CDR1 GTSNPN and CDR2 SVGIG (reference sequence). This CDR3 comprises 16 residues. Deletions cut 4 bases from V and 5 bases from J, with 20 bases between. In DNA form, the CDR3 reads TGTGCCTGGACCTCCCCCAGGGGGGCCTATACCGGGGAGCTGTTTTTT. Amino acid sequence: CAWTSPRGAYTGELFF. The full variable domain, in which reference TRBV30 and TRBJ2-2 provide the parts outside the CDR3, is SQTIHQWPATLVQPVGSPLSLECTVEGTSNPNLYWYRQAAGRGLQLLFYSVGIGQISSEVPQNLSASRPQDRQFILSSKKLLLSDSGFYLCAWTSPRGAYTGELFFGEGSRLTVL.

In this sample, this clone turned up a few times. The gene calls are TRBV29-1 and TRBJ2-5; maybe TRBD1 (5 bases). This CDR3 is built from 13 residues. Germline V gene lookup returns CDR1 SQVTM and CDR2 ANQGSEA. V was pared by 4 bases and J by 5 bases, with 14 bases between. DNA for the CDR3: TGCAGCGTTGGACCGACAGCCGAGGAGACCCAGTACTTC. It is translated as CSVGPTAEETQYF.

The J gene is TRBJ2-6, the V gene TRBV28, with TRBD1 matching 8 bases. The CDR3 is 15 residues long. Losses at the gene ends were 5 bases for V and 1 base for J; bases not matched to a gene: 1. CDR1 MDHEN and CDR2 SYDVKM come from the germline V gene. CDR3 coding DNA: TGTGCCAGCAGTCGACAGGGGTCTGGGGCCAACGTCCTGACTTTC. Amino acids: CASSRQGSGANVLTF.

The chain links TRBV13 to TRBJ2-1; TRBD2 matches 12 bases. The V gene's germline CDR1 is PRHDT and CDR2 FYEKMQ (reference sequence). The CDR3 consists of 15 residues. The ends lost 7 bases at V and 2 bases at J; junction bases unmatched: 3. For the CDR3, the DNA is TGTGCCAGCACCCTAGCGGGGGGGCCCTACAATGAGCAGTTCTTC. Encoded protein: CASTLAGGPYNEQFF.

J is TRBJ1-6 and V is TRBV30; perhaps TRBD1 as D (5 bases). V lost 3 bases and J lost 7, with 13 bases in between. Germline CDR1 GTSNPN, CDR2 SVGIG (reference sequence). The CDR3 sequence is 14 residues long. Written as DNA, the CDR3 is TGTGCCTGGAGGGGGGGACGGGGAAATTCACCCCTCCACTTT. Its translation: CAWRGGRGNSPLHF.

V gene TRBV14 combines with J gene TRBJ2-3; D gene uncertain. With 1 base removed from V and 8 bases from J, the gap between germline ends came to 10 bases. CDR3 length: 13 amino acids. Germline V gene lookup returns CDR1 SGHDN and CDR2 FVKESK. CDR3 protein: CASSQGRSGTQYF. The CDR3 DNA sequence: TGTGCCAGCAGCCAAGGCCGGAGTGGTACGCAGTATTTT. Full variable domain (rest looked up from reference TRBV14 and TRBJ2-3): EAGVTQFPSHSVIEKGQTVTLRCDPISGHDNLYWYRRVMGKEIKFLLHFVKESKQDESGMPNNRFLAERTGGTYSTLKVQPAELEDSGVYFCASSQGRSGTQYFGPGTRLTVL.

The chain employs TRBV5-4 and TRBJ2-3; D perhaps matches TRBD2 (7 bases). The length of the CDR3 is 15 residues. CDR1 SGHNT and CDR2 YYREEE come from the germline V gene (reference sequence). V lost 6 bases and J lost 5, with 19 bases in between. The CDR3 is CASTRWGGPVDTQYF. The CDR3 region has the DNA TGTGCCAGCACCAGATGGGGGGGCCCGGTAGATACGCAGTATTTT.

The V and J genes are TRBV6-5 and TRBJ1-4; D may be TRBD1 (6 bases). CDR3 length: 15 residues. Trimming cost V 2 bases and J 6 bases, with 13 bases left between them. Germline-derived CDR1 and CDR2 are MNHEY and SVGAGI. CDR3 amino acids: CASSYGGGRDEKLFF. CDR3 coding DNA: TGTGCCAGCAGTTACGGGGGGGGCAGGGATGAAAAACTGTTTTTT.

The rearrangement links TRBV28 to TRBJ2-5; 10 positions agree with TRBD2. The CDR3 covers 15 residues. Germline loops: CDR1 MDHEN, CDR2 SYDVKM. V lost 5 bases to trimming and J lost 4 bases; unmatched junction nucleotides: 7. The CDR3 coding sequence is TGTGCCAGCAGTATTAGCGGGGGGCGGCTAGAGACCCAGTACTTC. Translated, it gives CASSISGGRLETQYF.

The chain uses TRBV29-1 and TRBJ2-3; TRBD2 matches 9 bases. The CDR3 runs to 18 residues. CDR1 and CDR2 from the germline V gene are SQVTM and ANQGSEA. Germline trimming cut 7 bases from V and 0 bases from J; bases unmatched to any gene: 17. The CDR3 DNA reads TGCAGCGCCGAAATCCCCTCCCTAGCGGGAACTAGCACAGATACGCAGTATTTT. Amino acids: CSAEIPSLAGTSTDTQYF.

This CDR3 reads CSGNSRDGYTF. CDR3 DNA sequence: TGCAGCGGTAACTCGAGGGATGGCTACACCTTC. This chain connects TRBV29-1 to TRBJ1-2; D is unresolved. Looked up from germline, CDR1 is SQVTM and CDR2 is ANQGSEA. V was clipped by 7 bases and J by 6 bases, with 12 bases between them. CDR3 length equals 11 residues.

This chain connects TRBV4-1 to TRBJ2-1; 9 bases are a match to TRBD2. The germline CDR1 and CDR2 sequences are MGHRA and YSYEKL. V gave up 0 bases and J gave up 10 bases; unmatched junction bases: 7. This CDR3 is 15 amino acids long. The CDR3 spells CASSQELAGVREQFF. The CDR3 DNA sequence: TGCGCCAGCAGCCAAGAGTTAGCGGGGGTCAGGGAGCAGTTCTTC.

This clone was found once. The chain links TRBV11-3 to TRBJ1-1; the D gene is possibly TRBD1 (5 bases). CDR1 SGHNT and CDR2 YENEEA come from the germline V gene. Trimming took 0 bases from V and 5 from J, leaving 7 bases between them. The CDR3 sequence is 13 residues long. The CDR3, as DNA: TGTGCCAGCAGCTTAGATTCAGGGACTGAAGCTTTCTTT. Translated: CASSLDSGTEAFF.

V gene TRBV28 combines with J gene TRBJ1-4; D perhaps matches TRBD1 (5 bases). Looked up from germline, CDR1 is MDHEN and CDR2 is SYDVKM. Trimming pared 7 bases from V and 1 base from J, leaving 7 bases between. The CDR3 contains 13 residues. As DNA, the CDR3 is TGTGCCAGCAATACAGGAACTAATGAAAAACTGTTTTTT. Residues: CASNTGTNEKLFF.

This sequence joins TRBV27 and TRBJ2-7, with D possibly TRBD2 on 6 matching bases. Germline loops: CDR1 MNHEY, CDR2 SMNVEV (reference sequence). The CDR3 runs to 14 residues. The V gene lost 3 bases and the J gene lost 3 bases, with 12 bases spanning the gap. CDR3 DNA: TGTGCCAGCAGTTTCGGGCGGGGCTACTACGAGCAGTACTTC. Translation gives CASSFGRGYYEQYF.